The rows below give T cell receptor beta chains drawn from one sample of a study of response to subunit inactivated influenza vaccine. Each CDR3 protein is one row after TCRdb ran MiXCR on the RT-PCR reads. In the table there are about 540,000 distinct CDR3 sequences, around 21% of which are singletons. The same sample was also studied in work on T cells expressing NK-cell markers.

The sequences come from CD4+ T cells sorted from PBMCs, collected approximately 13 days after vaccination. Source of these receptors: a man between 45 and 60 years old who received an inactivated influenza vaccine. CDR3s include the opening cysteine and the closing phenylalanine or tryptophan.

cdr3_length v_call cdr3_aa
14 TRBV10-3 CAISVAGGNNEQFF
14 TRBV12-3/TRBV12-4 CASSRRNRAYEQYF
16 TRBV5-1 CASSVLAGVVVETQYF
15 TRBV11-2 CASSPRGGLNNEQFF
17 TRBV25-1 CASSGDRSNLPQETQYF
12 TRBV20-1 CSASSGAGELFF
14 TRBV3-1 CASSQATGRGELFF
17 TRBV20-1 CSARDTLFAGLNNEQFF
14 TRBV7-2 CASSRSASTDTQYF
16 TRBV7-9 CASSPRGQGHGNEQFF
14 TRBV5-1 CASSPERGYNEQFF
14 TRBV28 CASSLGDKNNEQYF
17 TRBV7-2 CASSSPSIAGVSDEQFF
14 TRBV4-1 CASSQVYGNQPQHF
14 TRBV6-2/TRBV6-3 CASSRAGESYEQYF
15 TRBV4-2 CASSQGGITSYEQYF
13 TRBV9 CASSVVAEGTQYF
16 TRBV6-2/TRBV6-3 CASRRQQGARSGELFF
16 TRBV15 CATSRGRRSIQETQYF
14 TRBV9 CASSPTGITYEQYF
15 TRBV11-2 CASSNRQGRSYEQYF
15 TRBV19 CASRKGDSEYNEQFF
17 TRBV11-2 CASSLVGTYGTQETQYF
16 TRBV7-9 CASSSPGQTTNEKLFF
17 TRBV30 CAWSVDRTALAKNIQYF
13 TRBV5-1 CASSLRGLDTQYF
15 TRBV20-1 CSAPSEGTNSPIRTF
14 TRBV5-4 CASSLPGSNYGYTF
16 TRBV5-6 CASSPDVTGGYNEQFF
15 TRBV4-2 CASSPRDRETDTQYF
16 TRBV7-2 CASSFVGGGSYNEQFF
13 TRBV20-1 CSAIITSNQPQHF
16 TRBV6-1 CASSPRLGSLADTQYF
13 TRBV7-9 CASSGSVGYGYTF
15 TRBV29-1 CSVRVGGSGANVLTF
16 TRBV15 CATSNEGDRGGETQYF
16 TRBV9 CASSVATGGSGNTIYF
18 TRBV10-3 CAISGFLWDRDWDGTQYF
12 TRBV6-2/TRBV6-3 CASKKGLDTQYF
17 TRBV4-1 CASSQFSLAGVSYEQYF
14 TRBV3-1 CASSQDITRGELFF
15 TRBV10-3 CAISEPLAGGKTQYF
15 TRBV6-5 CASSYRTRLNTEAFF
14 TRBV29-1 CSVDAGVGTDTQYF
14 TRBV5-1 CASSTGTFNYGYTF
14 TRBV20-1 CSGIGPFSSYEQYF
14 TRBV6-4 CASSDWTNTGELFF
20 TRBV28 CASSPPRWRSSGRFQETQYF
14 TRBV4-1 CASSQDFGTTEAFF
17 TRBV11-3 CASSSGGGRGPYNEQFF
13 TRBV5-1 CASTGTGRAGYTF
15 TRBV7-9 CASSFRRGGTDTQYF
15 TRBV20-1 CSARGAVRGGNEQFF